The clone carrying this T cell receptor beta chain was seen more than once but under ten times. Its specificity is not known. Trimming at V came to 5 bases and at J to 6 bases, leaving 5 bases not matched to a gene. The CDR3 is 15 residues long. The germline V gene has CDR1 MDHEN and CDR2 SYDVKM. The sequenced template was cDNA made from the entire isolated RNA. It was found that naive, central memory and regulatory T cell samples averaged about 3.4 million reads. This table comes from immunoSEQ multiplex PCR, and its TCRdb copy is limited to in-frame clones, with some not included. The table has approximately 170,000 clones, 7% to 10% seen once. This sample is drawn from a study of beta chain features in type 1 diabetes. Findings of the study overall: Fewer insertions but more deletions were seen at VDJ junctions in type 1 diabetes patients.

The sequencing sample was made of central memory CD4+ T cells from blood. The chain is built from TRBV28 and TRBJ2-1; 12 nucleotides align to TRBD2. The clonotype was recovered from a woman aged 18 to 35 in good health. CDR3 sequence: CASSARLAGVNEQFF. The CDR3 nucleotides read TGTGCCAGCAGTGCTAGACTAGCGGGAGTCAATGAGCAGTTCTTC.